Below are 24 T cell receptor beta chains sequenced from a single sample in a study of blood T cell repertoires in COVID-19. Assay: immunoSEQ multiplex PCR; the TCRdb copy retains only in-frame clones and omits some. This table has about 180,000 clones, roughly 78% appearing once. The sample comprised peripheral blood. All receptors derive from a man in his 70s with active or convalescent COVID-19.

The chain employs TRBV29-1 and TRBJ1-1; 8 bases are a match to TRBD1. V was pared by 4 bases and J by 3 bases, with 10 bases of the junction left unmatched. The CDR3 spans 15 residues. CDR1 and CDR2 (germline): SQVTM, ANQGSEA. CDR3 DNA: TGCAGCGTTGCGCAGGGGGCGGTCGGGGACACTGAAGCTTTCTTT. It codes for CSVAQGAVGDTEAFF.

The chain couples TRBV6-1 to TRBJ2-7; TRBD1 aligns across 11 bases. CDR3 length equals 14 residues. Germline trimming cut 0 bases from V and 9 bases from J; bases unmatched to any gene: 4. Germline V CDR1 and CDR2: MNHNS, SASEGT. The CDR3 coding sequence is TGTGCCAGCAGTGAAGCGCCCGGACAGGGGGCGCAGTACTTC. It yields the protein CASSEAPGQGAQYF.

This sequence joins TRBV18 and TRBJ1-6, with D possibly matching TRBD1 (6 bases). V shed 6 bases and J shed 8 bases, with 11 bases lying between them. There are 13 residues in the CDR3. From germline, CDR1 is KGHSH and CDR2 LQKENI. The CDR3 is CASSDSQDSPLHF. DNA of the CDR3: TGTGCCAGCTCGGACAGTCAAGATTCACCCCTCCACTTT.

This chain uses TRBV19 with TRBJ2-1; 8 bases map to TRBD1. The trim removed 5 bases at V and 0 bases at J, leaving 21 bases unmatched. The V gene's germline CDR1 is LNHDA and CDR2 SQIVND (reference sequence). This CDR3 region has 21 residues. The CDR3: CASSPAGAGQATGSSYNEQFF. DNA for the CDR3: TGTGCCAGTAGTCCTGCAGGGGCGGGACAGGCGACTGGAAGCTCCTACAATGAGCAGTTCTTC.

This chain uses TRBV29-1 with TRBJ1-2; no definite D call. Trimming took 6 bases from V and 0 from J, leaving 11 bases between them. Germline V gives CDR1 SQVTM, CDR2 ANQGSEA. The CDR3 consists of 13 residues. This chain's CDR3 is CSVTPISNYGYTF. The CDR3 DNA sequence: TGCAGCGTGACACCGATATCTAACTATGGCTACACCTTC.

The CDR3 DNA reads TGTGCCAGCAGCTTAGTGGCGAACACTGAAGCTTTCTTT. Translating it yields CASSLVANTEAFF. V and J are TRBV11-3 and TRBJ1-1, with D hard to call. The V gene's germline CDR1 is SGHNT and CDR2 YENEEA. The CDR3 loop spans 13 amino acids. Trimming shortened V by 1 base and J by 1 base, and 4 bases separated the two germline ends.

A few counts support this clone. Other DNA variants within this sample encode the same CDR3. This chain joins TRBV27 and TRBJ1-2, with D maybe TRBD1 (5 bases). This CDR3 spans 13 amino acids. Germline lookup yields CDR1 MNHEY and CDR2 SMNVEV (reference sequence). V shed 2 bases and J shed 4 bases, with 8 bases lying between them. The CDR3 spells CASSLRGLYGYTF. The CDR3 DNA is TGTGCCAGCAGTTTAAGGGGACTCTATGGCTACACCTTC.

The rearrangement links TRBV19 to TRBJ2-3, with D possibly TRBD2 on 6 matching bases. V was cut by 5 bases and J by 6 bases, with 12 bases left in between. CDR1 is LNHDA and CDR2 is SQIVND in the germline V gene (reference sequence). CDR3 length equals 13 residues. As DNA, the CDR3 is TGTGCCAGTAGTGGACTAATCGGGGATACGCAGTATTTT. It is translated as CASSGLIGDTQYF. Combining the CDR3 with reference TRBV19 and TRBJ2-3 gives the whole variable domain DGGITQSPKYLFRKEGQNVTLSCEQNLNHDAMYWYRQDPGQGLRLIYYSQIVNDFQKGDIAEGYSVSREKKESFPLTVTSAQKNPTAFYLCASSGLIGDTQYFGPGTRLTVL.

The chain joins TRBV18 to TRBJ1-1, with a weak D call TRBD1 (6 bases). The V gene lost 0 bases and the J gene lost 1 base, with 12 bases spanning the gap. CDR1 is KGHSH, CDR2 LQKENI, per germline. The length of the CDR3 is 16 residues. CDR3: CASSPPWTVKNTEAFF. CDR3 in DNA: TGTGCCAGCTCACCACCGTGGACAGTGAAGAACACTGAAGCTTTCTTT.

The chain links TRBV29-1 to TRBJ2-4; 11 bases align to TRBD2. V was clipped by 5 bases and J by 8 bases; unmatched bases: 8. The CDR3 is made up of 14 amino acids. Looked up from germline, CDR1 is SQVTM and CDR2 is ANQGSEA. DNA of the CDR3: TGCAGCGTTTCACTAGCGGGAGATATGGACATTCAGTACTTC. It translates to CSVSLAGDMDIQYF.

This clone was seen only once. The chain combines TRBV19 with TRBJ1-1; 7 bases line up with TRBD1. Germline CDR1 LNHDA, CDR2 SQIVND (reference sequence). The CDR3 length is 16 residues. V was clipped by 6 bases and J by 4 bases; unmatched bases: 14. CDR3 coding DNA: TGTGCCAGTAGAGAGTCCGGGACAGTTAGAGGCACTGAAGCTTTCTTT. It specifies CASRESGTVRGTEAFF.

The rearrangement uses TRBV5-1 and TRBJ1-6; D call uncertain. With 3 bases removed from V and 8 bases from J, the gap between germline ends came to 12 bases. This CDR3 region has 14 residues. Germline V gene data show CDR1 as SGHRS and CDR2 as YFSETQ. CDR3 nucleotides: TGCGCCAGCAGCTCCGGACTGTTGGATTCACCCCTCCACTTT. Translating gives CASSSGLLDSPLHF.

The chain employs TRBV5-1 and TRBJ2-7, with 9 bases that match TRBD1. The J segment lost 4 bases and the V segment lost 2 bases, leaving 4 bases of the junction unmatched. CDR1 SGHRS and CDR2 YFSETQ come from the germline V gene. The CDR3 loop spans 14 amino acids. As DNA, the CDR3 is TGCGCCAGCAGCTTCGGGACAGGGACGTACGAGCAGTACTTC. Translating gives CASSFGTGTYEQYF.

This chain connects TRBV10-3 to TRBJ2-7; 10 bases map to TRBD1. Germline V lookup: CDR1 ENHRY, CDR2 SYGVKD. V lost 0 bases, J lost 3 bases, and 5 bases stayed unmatched. The CDR3 is made up of 16 amino acids. The CDR3, as DNA: TGTGCCATCAGTGAGTCAGAGACAGGGGGCTTCTACGAGCAGTACTTC. Protein sequence: CAISESETGGFYEQYF.

V gene TRBV11-2 combines with J gene TRBJ2-4, with 8 positions matching TRBD1. With 3 bases clipped from V and 5 bases from J, the junction kept 0 bases outside the gene matches. The CDR3 length is 13 residues. In germline, CDR1 is SGHAT, CDR2 FQNNGV. The DNA of the CDR3 is TGTGCCAGCAGCTTGGACAGGGAAAACATTCAGTACTTC. It codes for CASSLDRENIQYF.

This chain connects TRBV18 to TRBJ2-2; D remains unclear. The CDR3 loop spans 14 amino acids. The V end was cut by 4 bases, the J end by 4 bases, with 10 bases between. The germline V gene has CDR1 KGHSH and CDR2 LQKENI. CDR3 in DNA: TGTGCCAGCTCACTGGCTAGTCGCACCGGGGAGCTGTTTTTT. Protein: CASSLASRTGELFF.

V and J are TRBV6-5 and TRBJ2-7; 7 bases align to TRBD1. Looked up from germline, CDR1 is MNHEY and CDR2 is SVGAGI. There are 14 residues in the CDR3. Losses at the gene ends were 5 bases for V and 2 bases for J; bases not matched to a gene: 6. CDR3 protein: CASSPNRGAYEQYF. Here the CDR3 DNA reads TGTGCCAGCAGTCCCAACAGGGGAGCCTACGAGCAGTACTTC.

This clone has at least ten counts. The V gene is TRBV30, the J gene TRBJ1-2, with a weak D call TRBD1 (5 bases). CDR3 length: 14 amino acids. Germline V gene data show CDR1 as GTSNPN and CDR2 as SVGIG (reference sequence). V was shortened by 4 bases and J by 5 bases, with 17 bases between the two germline ends. The CDR3 here is CAWTGGASGYGYTF. The CDR3 DNA is TGTGCCTGGACTGGAGGGGCTTCGGGGTATGGCTACACCTTC. The full variable domain, with the rest looked up from reference TRBV30 and TRBJ1-2, is SQTIHQWPATLVQPVGSPLSLECTVEGTSNPNLYWYRQAAGRGLQLLFYSVGIGQISSEVPQNLSASRPQDRQFILSSKKLLLSDSGFYLCAWTGGASGYGYTFGSGTRLTVV.

The CDR3 nucleotides read TGTGCCAGCAGTCCGACTAGTCACACTGAAGCTTTCTTT. Translated, it gives CASSPTSHTEAFF. This rearrangement joins TRBV28 to TRBJ1-1, with D unclear. The V end lost 5 bases, the J end lost 3 bases, and 10 bases lay between the germline ends. The CDR3 spans 13 residues. In germline, CDR1 is MDHEN, CDR2 SYDVKM.

This chain uses TRBV7-2 with TRBJ1-4, with TRBD1 identical over 8 bases. The V and J ends lost 1 base and 7 bases, in that order; junction bases with no gene match: 2. The germline V gene has CDR1 SGHTA and CDR2 FQGNSA. The CDR3 totals 14 residues. The CDR3 DNA reads as TGTGCCAGCAGCTTAGGGACAGGGAGTGAAAAACTGTTTTTT. It encodes CASSLGTGSEKLFF.

The chain employs TRBV28 and TRBJ1-2; D call uncertain. Germline values: CDR1 MDHEN, CDR2 SYDVKM. This CDR3 is built from 14 residues. Trimming stripped 1 base from V and 4 bases from J, with 10 bases between. CDR3 nucleotide sequence: TGTGCCAGCAGTTTATCTCTTCCTAGCTATGGCTACACCTTC. Residues: CASSLSLPSYGYTF.

A word on this clone: This specimen includes other DNA sequences encoding the same CDR3. The chain combines TRBV7-2 with TRBJ1-1; D not resolved. CDR1 SGHTA and CDR2 FQGNSA come from the germline V gene. This CDR3 has 13 residues. V gave up 2 bases and J gave up 0 bases, with 4 bases separating them. CDR3 in amino acids: CASSLYMNTEAFF. The CDR3 nucleotides read TGTGCCAGCAGCTTATATATGAACACTGAAGCTTTCTTT.

This chain joins TRBV5-4 and TRBJ2-3; 7 positions agree with TRBD2. The CDR3 runs 16 residues. Germline assignment: CDR1 SGHNT and CDR2 YYREEE (reference sequence). Losses at the gene ends were 0 bases for V and 4 bases for J; bases not matched to a gene: 8. The CDR3, as DNA: TGTGCCAGCAGCTTGGCCTGGGGGGGAAATGCAGATACGCAGTATTTT. This sequence encodes CASSLAWGGNADTQYF. Together with reference TRBV5-4 and TRBJ2-3, the CDR3 gives the full variable domain: ETGVTQSPTHLIKTRGQQVTLRCSSQSGHNTVSWYQQALGQGPQFIFQYYREEENGRGNFPPRFSGLQFPNYSSELNVNALELDDSALYLCASSLAWGGNADTQYFGPGTRLTVL.

The rearrangement uses TRBV6-2 or TRBV6-3 and TRBJ1-1; TRBD1 might be the D (6 bases). Germline values: CDR1 MNHEY, CDR2 SVGEGT. Trimming shortened V by 5 bases and J by 1 base, and 11 bases separated the two germline ends. CDR3 length: 14 amino acids. CDR3 sequence (DNA): TGTGCCAGCAGTGGAATGACAGGGAACACTGAAGCTTTCTTT. Amino acids: CASSGMTGNTEAFF.